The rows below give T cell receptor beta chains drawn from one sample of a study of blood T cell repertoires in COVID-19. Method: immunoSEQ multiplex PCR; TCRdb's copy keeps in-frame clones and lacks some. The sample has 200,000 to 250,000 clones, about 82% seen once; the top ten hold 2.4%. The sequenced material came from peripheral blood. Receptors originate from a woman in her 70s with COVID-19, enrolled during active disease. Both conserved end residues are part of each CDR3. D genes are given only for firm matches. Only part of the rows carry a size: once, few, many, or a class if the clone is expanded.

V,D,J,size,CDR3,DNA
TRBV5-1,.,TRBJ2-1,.,CASSYNSGVDNEQFF,TGCGCCAGCAGCTACAATTCGGGAGTCGACAATGAGCAGTTCTTC
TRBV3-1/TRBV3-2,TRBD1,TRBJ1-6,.,CASSRDRGTHNSPLHF,TGTGCCAGCAGCCGCGACAGGGGGACCCATAATTCACCCCTCCACTTT
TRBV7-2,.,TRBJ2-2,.,CAGGRGSTGELFF,TGTGCCGGGGGCAGGGGTAGCACCGGGGAGCTGTTTTTT
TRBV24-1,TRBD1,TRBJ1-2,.,CATSIRTGDKYGYTF,TGTGCCACCAGTATCAGGACAGGGGATAAGTATGGCTACACCTTC
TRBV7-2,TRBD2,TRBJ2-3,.,CASSQGATAGGPADTQYF,TGTGCCAGCAGCCAAGGGGCCACAGCGGGAGGGCCAGCAGATACGCAGTATTTT
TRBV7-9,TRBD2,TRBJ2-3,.,CASSLPRTSARVDTQYF,TGTGCCAGCAGCTTACCGCGGACTAGTGCCCGGGTAGATACGCAGTATTTT
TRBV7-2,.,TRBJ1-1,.,CASSSPLTGKVENTEAFF,TGTGCCAGCAGCTCGCCACTGACAGGCAAGGTCGAGAACACTGAAGCTTTCTTT
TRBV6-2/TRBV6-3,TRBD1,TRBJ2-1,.,CASSEPGQVYNEQFF,TGTGCCAGCAGTGAGCCGGGACAGGTATACAATGAGCAGTTCTTC
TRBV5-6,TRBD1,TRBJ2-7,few,CASSLERGQGVDEQYF,TGTGCCAGCAGCTTGGAAAGGGGACAGGGGGTCGACGAGCAGTACTTC
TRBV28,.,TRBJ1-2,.,CASSVSGNYGYTF,TGTGCCAGCAGTGTTTCAGGAAACTATGGCTACACCTTC
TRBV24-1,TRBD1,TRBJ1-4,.,CATSDYRGGEKLFF,TGTGCCACCAGTGATTACAGGGGCGGTGAAAAACTGTTTTTT
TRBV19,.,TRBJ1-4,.,CASTMYHPGAVEKLFF,TGTGCCAGCACGATGTATCATCCAGGGGCGGTTGAAAAACTGTTTTTT
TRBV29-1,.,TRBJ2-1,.,CSVEDQEQSIDEQFF,TGCAGCGTTGAAGATCAGGAACAGTCTATCGATGAGCAGTTCTTC
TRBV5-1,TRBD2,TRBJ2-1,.,CASSAGTSGSYNEQFF,TGCGCCAGCAGCGCCGGGACTAGCGGGAGCTACAATGAGCAGTTCTTC
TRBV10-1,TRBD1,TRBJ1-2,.,CASSRHGQGGASPNYGYTF,TGCGCCAGCAGTAGACATGGACAGGGGGGCGCTTCCCCAAACTATGGCTACACCTTC
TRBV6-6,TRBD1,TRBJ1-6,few,CASRGRDRVSPLHF,TGTGCCAGCAGGGGCCGGGACAGGGTTTCACCCCTCCACTTT
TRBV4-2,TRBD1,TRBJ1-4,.,CASSGRTGNGEKLFF,TGTGCCAGCAGCGGTCGGACAGGAAATGGTGAAAAACTGTTTTTT
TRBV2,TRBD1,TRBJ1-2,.,CASNLQPGQGRGYTF,TGTGCCAGCAACTTACAGCCGGGACAGGGGAGGGGCTACACCTTC
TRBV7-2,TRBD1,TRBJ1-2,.,CASSPNTGVPGYTF,TGTGCCAGCAGCCCTAACACAGGGGTTCCTGGCTACACCTTC
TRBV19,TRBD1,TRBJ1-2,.,CASSSPADRGNYGYTF,TGTGCCAGTAGTAGTCCCGCGGACAGGGGAAACTATGGCTACACCTTC
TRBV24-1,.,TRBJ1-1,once,CATSDSRDTLNTEAFF,TGTGCCACCAGTGACTCTCGGGACACTCTGAACACTGAAGCTTTCTTT
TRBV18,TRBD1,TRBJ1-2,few,CASSPSDRGGYGYTF,TGTGCCAGCTCACCAAGCGACAGGGGTGGATATGGCTACACCTTC
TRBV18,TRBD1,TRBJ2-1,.,CASSPGTAYNEQFF,TGTGCCAGCTCACCAGGGACAGCGTACAATGAGCAGTTCTTC
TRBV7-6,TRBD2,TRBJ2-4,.,CASSVSSGGDIQYF,TGTGCCAGCAGCGTATCTAGCGGAGGGGACATTCAGTACTTC
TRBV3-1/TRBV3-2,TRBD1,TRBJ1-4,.,CASSPIGTGTNEKLFF,TGTGCCAGCAGCCCGATCGGGACAGGGACTAATGAAAAACTGTTTTTT
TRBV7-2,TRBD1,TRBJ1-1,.,CASSLGGTGYTEAFF,TGTGCCAGCAGCTTAGGAGGGACAGGGTACACTGAAGCTTTCTTT
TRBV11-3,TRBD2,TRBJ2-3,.,CASSLAPGLAGGTQYF,TGTGCCAGCAGCTTAGCCCCGGGACTAGCGGGGGGTACGCAGTATTTT
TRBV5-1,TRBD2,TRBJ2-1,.,CASSLGLAGGVVYEQFF,TGCGCCAGCAGCTTGGGACTAGCGGGGGGAGTAGTGTATGAGCAGTTCTTC
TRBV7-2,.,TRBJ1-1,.,CASSFAGLTEAFF,TGTGCCAGCAGCTTCGCGGGGCTGACTGAAGCTTTCTTT
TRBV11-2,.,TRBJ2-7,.,CASSLDGGGSPYEQYF,TGTGCCAGCAGCTTAGATGGGGGCGGGAGTCCCTACGAGCAGTACTTC
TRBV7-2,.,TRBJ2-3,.,CASSLGGRGFTDTQYF,TGTGCCAGCAGCTTAGGCGGCAGGGGTTTCACAGATACGCAGTATTTT
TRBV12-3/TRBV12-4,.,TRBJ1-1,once,CASRRQQNTEAFF,TGTGCCAGCAGGAGACAACAGAACACTGAAGCTTTCTTT
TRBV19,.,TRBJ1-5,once,CASNQGESNQPQHF,TGTGCCAGTAATCAAGGGGAAAGCAATCAGCCCCAGCATTTT
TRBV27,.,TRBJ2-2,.,CASSPPLYTGELFF,TGTGCCAGCAGTCCGCCCCTCTATACCGGGGAGCTGTTTTTT
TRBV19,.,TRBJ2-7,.,CATRQALSSYEQYF,TGTGCTACCCGACAGGCGTTAAGCTCCTACGAGCAGTACTTC
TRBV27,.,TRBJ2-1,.,CASSLYSIAGQWGLNFRYNEQFF,TGTGCCAGCAGTTTATATTCTATCGCTGGACAGTGGGGTCTAAATTTCAGATACAATGAGCAGTTCTTC
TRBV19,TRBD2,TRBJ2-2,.,CASSPGTSGFANTGELFF,TGTGCCAGTAGTCCCGGGACTAGCGGGTTCGCGAACACCGGGGAGCTGTTTTTT
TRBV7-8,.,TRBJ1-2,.,CASSTRTAPANYGYTF,TGTGCCAGCAGCACCCGGACAGCACCCGCTAACTATGGCTACACCTTC
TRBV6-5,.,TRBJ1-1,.,CASRRQIANTEAFF,TGTGCCAGCAGAAGACAGATAGCGAACACTGAAGCTTTCTTT
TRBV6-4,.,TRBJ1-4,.,CASSRTADPNEKLFF,TGTGCCAGCAGTCGGACAGCAGATCCGAATGAAAAACTGTTTTTT
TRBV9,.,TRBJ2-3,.,CASSAETRSQPSTDTQYF,TGTGCCAGCAGCGCCGAAACCCGGTCTCAACCGAGCACAGATACGCAGTATTTT
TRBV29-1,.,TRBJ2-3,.,CSLLRRDTQYF,TGCAGCTTACTTAGGCGGGATACGCAGTATTTT
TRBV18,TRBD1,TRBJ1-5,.,CASSPAVNRGDSNQPQHF,TGTGCCAGCTCACCAGCCGTAAACAGGGGAGATAGCAATCAGCCCCAGCATTTT
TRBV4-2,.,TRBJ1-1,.,CASTQVPGSNTEAFF,TGTGCCAGCACCCAAGTTCCAGGTTCGAACACTGAAGCTTTCTTT
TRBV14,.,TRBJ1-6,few,CASSTRGGYNSPLHF,TGTGCCAGCAGCACGCGGGGGGGTTATAATTCACCCCTCCACTTT
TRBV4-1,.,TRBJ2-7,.,CASSQDVIGQPPYEQYF,TGCGCCAGCAGCCAAGACGTAATCGGACAGCCCCCCTACGAGCAGTACTTC
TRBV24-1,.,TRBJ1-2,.,CATSDSPGANYGYTF,TGTGCCACCAGTGATTCCCCGGGAGCTAACTATGGCTACACCTTC
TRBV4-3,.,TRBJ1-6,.,CASSQDVNTLYNSPLHF,TGCGCCAGCAGCCAAGACGTTAACACCCTCTATAATTCACCCCTCCACTTT
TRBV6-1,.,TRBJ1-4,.,CASSEMTATNEKLFF,TGTGCCAGCAGTGAAATGACAGCTACTAATGAAAAACTGTTTTTT
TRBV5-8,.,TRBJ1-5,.,CASSFPEGSGPQHF,TGTGCCAGCAGCTTCCCTGAGGGTTCGGGACCCCAGCATTTT
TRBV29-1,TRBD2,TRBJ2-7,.,CSGSDSGSHEQYF,TGCAGCGGGTCGGACAGCGGGAGTCACGAGCAGTACTTC